This TCR beta chain is from a study of cytomegalovirus exposure and HLA in healthy donors. Background on the study: Approximately 81% of 350 to 400 genotyped donors fell in the Caucasian-associated ancestry cluster. Study-wide points: Investigators reported 150 to 200 TCR beta chains as tied to cytomegalovirus.

Notes on this clone: Antigen unknown.

The PCR contained 60 Vbeta and 13 Jbeta primers. TCRdb's table, derived via immunoSEQ multiplex PCR, lists solely in-frame clones and lacks some. Of about 130,000 clones listed, roughly 72% are singletons. CDR1 MNHEY and CDR2 SMNVEV come from the germline V gene (reference sequence). V lost 8 bases and J 6 bases, leaving 11 bases between the germline ends. The CDR3 runs 12 residues. Sequencing used PBMCs. This clonotype originated in a woman between 50 and 59 years old in good health and CMV-seronegative. The chain combines TRBV27 with TRBJ1-5; a weak D match, TRBD1 (6 bases). For the CDR3, the DNA is TGTGCCAGCTGGGACACTGGTCAGCCCCAGCATTTT. Translation gives CASWDTGQPQHF.